The clone carrying this T cell receptor (beta chain) was observed a handful of times. Its matching antigen is unknown. Within the sample, other DNA sequences also encode this same CDR3. Researchers reported sorting CD4+ naive, central memory, regulatory and stem cell-like memory cells via CD45RO/CCR7/CD25/CD127/CD95/CD27. The record originates from a study of beta chain features in type 1 diabetes. General observations from the study: The influence of HLA type on TCRB rearrangement stayed undetermined. Patients with Type 1 diabetes showed moderately but significantly shorter TCRB CDR3s in all four CD4+ subsets.

CDR1 is GTSNPN, CDR2 SVGIG, per germline (reference sequence). The V gene lost 0 bases and the J gene lost 8 bases, with 13 bases spanning the gap. CDR3 length: 14 residues. The isolated RNA, all of it, was reverse transcribed, so expressed TCRB transcripts were what got sequenced. Clones were sequenced by immunoSEQ multiplex PCR, and TCRdb holds only the in-frame ones, with some missing. The repertoire holds 400,000 to 600,000 clones, with approximately 30% as singletons. The source of this sequence is a man younger than 35 in good health. The chain is built from TRBV30 and TRBJ1-4; a possible D gene is TRBD1 (5 bases). Sequencing was performed on naive CD4+ T cells from blood. DNA for the CDR3: TGTGCCTGGAGTGTGGCAGGGTCTGGGGAAAAACTGTTTTTT. It yields the protein CAWSVAGSGEKLFF.